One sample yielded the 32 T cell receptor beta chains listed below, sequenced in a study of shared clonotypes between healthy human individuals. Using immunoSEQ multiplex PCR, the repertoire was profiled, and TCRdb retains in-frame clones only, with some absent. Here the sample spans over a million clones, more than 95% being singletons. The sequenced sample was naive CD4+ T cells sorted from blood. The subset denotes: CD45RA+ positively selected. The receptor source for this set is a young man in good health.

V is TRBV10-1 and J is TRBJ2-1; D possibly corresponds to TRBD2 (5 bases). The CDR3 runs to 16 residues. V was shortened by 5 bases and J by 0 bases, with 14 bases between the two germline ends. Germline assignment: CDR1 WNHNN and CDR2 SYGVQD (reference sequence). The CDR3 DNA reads TGCGCCAGCAGTTTCGAGAGGACTCTCTCCTACAATGAGCAGTTCTTC. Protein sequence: CASSFERTLSYNEQFF.

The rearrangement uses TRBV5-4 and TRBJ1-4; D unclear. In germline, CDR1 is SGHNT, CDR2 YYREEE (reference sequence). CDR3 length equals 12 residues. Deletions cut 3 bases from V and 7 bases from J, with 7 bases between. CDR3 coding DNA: TGTGCCAGCAGCTGGAATAGTGAAAAACTGTTTTTT. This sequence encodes CASSWNSEKLFF.

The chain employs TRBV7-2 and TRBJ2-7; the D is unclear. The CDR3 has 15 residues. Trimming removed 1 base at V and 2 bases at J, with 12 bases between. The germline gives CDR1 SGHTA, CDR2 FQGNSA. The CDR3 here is CASSLVRQKAYEQYF. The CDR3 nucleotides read TGTGCCAGCAGCTTAGTTCGGCAGAAGGCCTACGAGCAGTACTTC.

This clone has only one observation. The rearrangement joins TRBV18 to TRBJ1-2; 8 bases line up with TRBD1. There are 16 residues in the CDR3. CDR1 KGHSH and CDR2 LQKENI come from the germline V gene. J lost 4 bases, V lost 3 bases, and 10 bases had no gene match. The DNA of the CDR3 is TGTGCCAGCTCACCCCTACACAGGGGGGACAGCTATGGCTACACCTTC. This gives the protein CASSPLHRGDSYGYTF.

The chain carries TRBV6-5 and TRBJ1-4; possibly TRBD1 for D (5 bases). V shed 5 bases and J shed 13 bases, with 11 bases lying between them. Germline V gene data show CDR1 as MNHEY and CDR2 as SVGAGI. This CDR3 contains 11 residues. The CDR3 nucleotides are TGTGCCAGCAGTCCCGGGGGGAGACTGTTTTTT. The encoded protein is CASSPGGRLFF.

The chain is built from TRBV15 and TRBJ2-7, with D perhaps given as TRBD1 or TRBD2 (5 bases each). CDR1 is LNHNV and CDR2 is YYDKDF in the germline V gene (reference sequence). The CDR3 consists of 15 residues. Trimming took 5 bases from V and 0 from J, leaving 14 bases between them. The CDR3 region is CATSLRGANSYEQYF. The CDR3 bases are TGTGCCACCAGCCTAAGAGGGGCTAACTCCTACGAGCAGTACTTC.

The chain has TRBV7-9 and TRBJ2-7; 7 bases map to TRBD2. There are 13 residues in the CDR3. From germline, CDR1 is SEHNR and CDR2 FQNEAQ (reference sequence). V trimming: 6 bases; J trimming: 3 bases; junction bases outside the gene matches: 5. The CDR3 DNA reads TGTGCCAGCAGGCTAGCGGCAAACTACGAGCAGTACTTC. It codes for CASRLAANYEQYF. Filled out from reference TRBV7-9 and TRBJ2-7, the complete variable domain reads DTGVSQNPRHKITKRGQNVTFRCDPISEHNRLYWYRQTLGQGPEFLTYFQNEAQLEKSRLLSDRFSAERPKGSFSTLEIQRTEQGDSAMYLCASRLAANYEQYFGPGTRLTVT.

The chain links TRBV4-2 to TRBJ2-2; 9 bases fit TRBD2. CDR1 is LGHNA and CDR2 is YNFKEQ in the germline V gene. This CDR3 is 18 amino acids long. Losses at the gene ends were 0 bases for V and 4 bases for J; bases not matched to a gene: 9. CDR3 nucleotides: TGTGCCAGCAGCCAAGATCTTTCGGGACTAGCCCCCACCGGGGAGCTGTTTTTT. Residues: CASSQDLSGLAPTGELFF.

The CDR3 protein is CASRGFATNEKLFF. The CDR3 nucleotides are TGTGCCAGCAGGGGTTTCGCAACTAATGAAAAACTGTTTTTT. The chain has TRBV6-1 and TRBJ1-4; D remains unclear. The CDR3 loop spans 14 amino acids. Deletions cut 6 bases from V and 0 bases from J, with 8 bases between. Germline V CDR1 and CDR2: MNHNS, SASEGT.

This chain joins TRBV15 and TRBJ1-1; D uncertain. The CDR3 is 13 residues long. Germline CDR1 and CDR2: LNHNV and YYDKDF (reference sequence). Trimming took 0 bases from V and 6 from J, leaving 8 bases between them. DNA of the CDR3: TGTGCCACCAGCAGAGATCAGGCGGCTGAAGCTTTCTTT. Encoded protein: CATSRDQAAEAFF.

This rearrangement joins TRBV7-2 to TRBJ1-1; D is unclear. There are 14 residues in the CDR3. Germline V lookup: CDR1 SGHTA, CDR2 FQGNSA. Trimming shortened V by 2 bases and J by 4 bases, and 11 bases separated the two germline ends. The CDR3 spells CASSLQVFGTEAFF. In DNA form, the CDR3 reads TGTGCCAGCAGCTTACAGGTCTTTGGCACTGAAGCTTTCTTT.

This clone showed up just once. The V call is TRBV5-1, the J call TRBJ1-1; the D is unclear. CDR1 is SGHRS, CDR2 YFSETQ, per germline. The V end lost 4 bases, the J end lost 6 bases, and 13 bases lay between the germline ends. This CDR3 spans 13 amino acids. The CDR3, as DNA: TGCGCCAGCAGCGCGGCTCTTTCCGCTGAAGCTTTCTTT. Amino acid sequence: CASSAALSAEAFF. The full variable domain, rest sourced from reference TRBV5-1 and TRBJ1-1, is KAGVTQTPRYLIKTRGQQVTLSCSPISGHRSVSWYQQTPGQGLQFLFEYFSETQRNKGNFPGRFSGRQFSNSRSEMNVSTLELGDSALYLCASSAALSAEAFFGQGTRLTVV.

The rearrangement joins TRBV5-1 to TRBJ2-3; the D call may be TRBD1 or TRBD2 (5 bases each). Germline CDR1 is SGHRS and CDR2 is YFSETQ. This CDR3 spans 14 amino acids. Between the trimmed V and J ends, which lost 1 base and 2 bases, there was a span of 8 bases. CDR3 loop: CASSLWGITDTQYF. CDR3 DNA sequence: TGCGCCAGCAGCTTGTGGGGGATCACAGATACGCAGTATTTT.

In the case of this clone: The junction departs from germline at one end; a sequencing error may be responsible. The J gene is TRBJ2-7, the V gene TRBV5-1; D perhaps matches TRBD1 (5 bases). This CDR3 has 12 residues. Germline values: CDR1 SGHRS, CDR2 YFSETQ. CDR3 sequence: CASSLVGREQYF. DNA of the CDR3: TGTGCCAGCAGCTTGGTGGGGCGGGAGCAGTACTTC.

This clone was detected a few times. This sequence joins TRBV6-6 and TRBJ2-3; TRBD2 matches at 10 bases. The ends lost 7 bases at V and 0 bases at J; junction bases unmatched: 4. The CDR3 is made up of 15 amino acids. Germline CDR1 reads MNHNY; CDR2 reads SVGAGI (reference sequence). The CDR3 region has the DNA TGTGCCAGCACAGGGACTAGCGAGAGCACAGATACGCAGTATTTT. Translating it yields CASTGTSESTDTQYF.

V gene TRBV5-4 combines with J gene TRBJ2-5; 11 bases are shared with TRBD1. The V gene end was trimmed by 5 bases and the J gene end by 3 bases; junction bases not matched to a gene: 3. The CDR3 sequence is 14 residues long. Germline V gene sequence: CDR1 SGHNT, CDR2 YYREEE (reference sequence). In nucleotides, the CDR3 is TGTGCCAGCAGGGGGACAGGGGGAAAAGAGACCCAGTACTTC. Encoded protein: CASRGTGGKETQYF. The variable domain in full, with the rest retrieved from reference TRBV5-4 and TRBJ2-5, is ETGVTQSPTHLIKTRGQQVTLRCSSQSGHNTVSWYQQALGQGPQFIFQYYREEENGRGNFPPRFSGLQFPNYSSELNVNALELDDSALYLCASRGTGGKETQYFGPGTRLLVL.

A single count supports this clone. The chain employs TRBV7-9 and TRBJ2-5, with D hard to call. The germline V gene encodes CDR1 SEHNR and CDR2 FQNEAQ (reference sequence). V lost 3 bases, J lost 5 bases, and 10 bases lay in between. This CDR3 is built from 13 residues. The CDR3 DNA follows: TGTGCCAGCAGCTTCAGTGATATCGAGACCCAGTACTTC. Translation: CASSFSDIETQYF.

In DNA, the CDR3 is TGTGCCAGCAGCGTAGCGCCGGGGAGGTCCCCCTCCGAGCAGTACTTC. It codes for CASSVAPGRSPSEQYF. The rearrangement uses TRBV13 and TRBJ2-7; D is perhaps TRBD2 (6 bases). V gave up 5 bases and J gave up 6 bases, with 23 bases separating them. This CDR3 contains 16 residues. Germline V gene sequence: CDR1 PRHDT, CDR2 FYEKMQ (reference sequence).

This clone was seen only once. CDR3 region: CASRQGGRSYEQYF. CDR3 DNA sequence: TGTGCCAGCAGACAGGGGGGGAGGTCCTACGAGCAGTACTTC. The rearrangement joins TRBV2 to TRBJ2-7, with a tentative D call TRBD1 (8 bases). The V end was cut by 6 bases, the J end by 1 base, with 13 bases between. The V gene's germline CDR1 is SNHLY and CDR2 FYNNEI. The CDR3 length is 14 residues.

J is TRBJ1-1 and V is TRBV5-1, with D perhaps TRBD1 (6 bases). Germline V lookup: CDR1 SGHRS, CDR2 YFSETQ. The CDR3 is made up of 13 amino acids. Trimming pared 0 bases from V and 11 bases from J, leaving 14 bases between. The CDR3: CASSLGGQSVAFF. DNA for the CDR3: TGCGCCAGCAGCTTGGGAGGACAGTCGGTGGCTTTCTTT.

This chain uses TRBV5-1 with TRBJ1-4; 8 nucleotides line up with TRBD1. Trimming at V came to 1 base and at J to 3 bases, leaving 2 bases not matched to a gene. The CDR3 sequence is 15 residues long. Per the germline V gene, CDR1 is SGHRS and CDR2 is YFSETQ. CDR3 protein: CASSLNRGANEKLFF. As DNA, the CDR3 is TGCGCCAGCAGCTTGAACAGGGGGGCTAATGAAAAACTGTTTTTT.

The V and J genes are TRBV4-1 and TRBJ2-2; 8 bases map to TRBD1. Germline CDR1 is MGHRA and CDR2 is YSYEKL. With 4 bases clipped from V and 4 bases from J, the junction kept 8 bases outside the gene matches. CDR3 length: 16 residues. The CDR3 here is CASSRLPGQVTGELFF. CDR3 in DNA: TGCGCCAGCAGCCGACTCCCGGGACAGGTCACCGGGGAGCTGTTTTTT.

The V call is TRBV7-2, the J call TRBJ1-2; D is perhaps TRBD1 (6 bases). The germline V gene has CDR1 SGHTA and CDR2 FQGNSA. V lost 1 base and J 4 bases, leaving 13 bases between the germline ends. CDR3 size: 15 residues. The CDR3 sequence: CASSLGAGTTYGYTF. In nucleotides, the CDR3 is TGTGCCAGCAGCTTAGGGGCAGGGACAACCTATGGCTACACCTTC.

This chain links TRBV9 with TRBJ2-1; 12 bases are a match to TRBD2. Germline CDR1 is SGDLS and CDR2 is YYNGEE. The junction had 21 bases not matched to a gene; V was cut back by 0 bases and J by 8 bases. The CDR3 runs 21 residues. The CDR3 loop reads CASSVGAGTSGWGHKYYEQFF. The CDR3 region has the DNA TGTGCCAGCAGCGTAGGAGCCGGGACTAGCGGGTGGGGGCACAAGTACTATGAGCAGTTCTTC.

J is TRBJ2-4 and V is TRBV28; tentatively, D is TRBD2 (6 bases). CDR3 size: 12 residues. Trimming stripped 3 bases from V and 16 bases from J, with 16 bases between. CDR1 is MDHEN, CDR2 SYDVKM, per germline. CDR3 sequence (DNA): TGTGCCAGCAGTTTTAGAGCGACGGGGGTTTACTTC. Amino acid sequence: CASSFRATGVYF.

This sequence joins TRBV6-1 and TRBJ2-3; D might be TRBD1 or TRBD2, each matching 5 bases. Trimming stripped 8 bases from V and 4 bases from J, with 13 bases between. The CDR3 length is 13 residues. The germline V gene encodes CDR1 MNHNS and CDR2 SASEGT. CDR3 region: CASLRRGADTQYF. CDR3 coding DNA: TGTGCCAGCCTGAGAAGAGGGGCAGATACGCAGTATTTT.

CDR3 amino acids: CAISESKGIRPYEQYF. The CDR3 nucleotides are TGTGCCATCAGTGAGTCCAAGGGAATACGTCCCTACGAGCAGTACTTC. The J gene is TRBJ2-7, the V gene TRBV10-3; D ambiguous. Germline CDR1 reads ENHRY; CDR2 reads SYGVKD. This CDR3 region has 16 residues. The V and J ends lost 0 bases and 2 bases respectively, with 14 bases between them.

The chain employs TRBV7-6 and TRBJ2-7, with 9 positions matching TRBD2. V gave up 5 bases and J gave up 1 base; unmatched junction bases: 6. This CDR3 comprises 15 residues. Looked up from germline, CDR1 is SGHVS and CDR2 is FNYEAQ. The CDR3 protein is CASSGMAGGSYEQYF. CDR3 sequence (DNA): TGTGCCAGCAGCGGCATGGCGGGAGGGTCCTACGAGCAGTACTTC.

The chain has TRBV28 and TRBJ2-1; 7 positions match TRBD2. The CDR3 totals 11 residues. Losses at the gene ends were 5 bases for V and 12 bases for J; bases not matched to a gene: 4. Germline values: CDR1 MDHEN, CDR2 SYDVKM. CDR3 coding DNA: TGTGCCAGCAGTCCCGGCGGGAGGCAGTTCTTC. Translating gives CASSPGGRQFF.

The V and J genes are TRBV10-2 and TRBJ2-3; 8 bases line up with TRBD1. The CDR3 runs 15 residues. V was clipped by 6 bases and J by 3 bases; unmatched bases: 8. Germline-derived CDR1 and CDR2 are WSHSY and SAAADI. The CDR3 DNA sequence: TGCGCCAGCAGCCCTGGACAGGGTACGACAGATACGCAGTATTTT. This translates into CASSPGQGTTDTQYF.

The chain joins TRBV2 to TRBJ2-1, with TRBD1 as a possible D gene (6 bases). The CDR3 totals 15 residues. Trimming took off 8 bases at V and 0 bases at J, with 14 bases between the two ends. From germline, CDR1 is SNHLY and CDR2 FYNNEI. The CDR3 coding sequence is TGTGCCAGCCTTGCGGGCAGGGGCTCCTACAATGAGCAGTTCTTC. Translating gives CASLAGRGSYNEQFF.

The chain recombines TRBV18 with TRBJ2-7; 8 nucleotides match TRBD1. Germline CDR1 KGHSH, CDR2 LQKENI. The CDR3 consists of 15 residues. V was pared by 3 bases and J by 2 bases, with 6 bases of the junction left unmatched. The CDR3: CASSPKTGATYEQYF. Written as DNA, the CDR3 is TGTGCCAGCTCACCGAAGACAGGGGCAACCTACGAGCAGTACTTC.